The present TCR beta chain was sequenced within a study of beta chain features in type 1 diabetes. Overall study: Investigators examined roughly 99,000,000 sorted cells across all samples. Study findings and constraints: When VDJ junctions were examined, type 1 diabetes patients showed fewer insertions and more deletions. Whether TCRB rearrangement is influenced by HLA type was left unresolved in this analysis. Among patients, naive, central memory and Treg TCRB repertoires appeared more similar than among healthy donors.

This clone was seen more than once but under ten times. Antigen unknown. This CDR3 has 14 amino acids. In germline, CDR1 is SNHLY, CDR2 FYNNEI. J was trimmed by 3 bases and V by 4 bases; bases with no gene match: 4. The sequenced template was cDNA made from the entire isolated RNA. Sequencing was performed with immunoSEQ multiplex PCR; in TCRdb, only in-frame clones are kept and a portion is missing. This table holds 150,000 or so clones, approximately 12% found once. The material sequenced was central memory CD4+ T cells from blood. The TCR comes from a man between 18 and 29 years old in good health. The gene calls are TRBV2 and TRBJ2-3, with TRBD1 matching over 7 bases. CDR3 bases: TGTGCCAGCAGTGGATACAGGGGAACAGATACGCAGTATTTT. Protein: CASSGYRGTDTQYF. Together with reference TRBV2 and TRBJ2-3, the CDR3 gives the full variable domain: EPEVTQTPSHQVTQMGQEVILRCVPISNHLYFYWYRQILGQKVEFLVSFYNNEISEKSEIFDDQFSVERPDGSNFTLKIRSTKLEDSAMYFCASSGYRGTDTQYFGPGTRLTVL.